The T cell receptor (beta chain) under discussion was sequenced for a study of T cells expressing NK-cell markers. Study-wide context: The sequencing cohort of eight donors included seven HCMV-seropositive individuals and one seronegative individual.

In generating TCR beta cDNA, 5'RACE template switching with UMIs was used. TCRdb re-called the 5' RACE reads and catalogs CDR3 proteins one per entry, DNA excluded. The sample holds 20,000 to 25,000 distinct CDR3 sequences. Remarks on this clonotype: The antigen is unknown.

The study, taken as a whole, reports: As a fraction of CD8+ T cells, dominant NKG2C+ clonotypes reached about 1.0-7.5% in six donors. The same clonotypes also predominated in the CD3+CD56-NKG2C+ fraction of a handful of donors.

What was sequenced was blood T cells: a sorted CD56 or NKG2C T cell subset, CD4+ or CD8+ T cells, or bulk PBMC T cells (not recorded which). This TCR was sampled from a man aged 18-69 years in good health.

CDR3 sequence: CASSTSEHLYEQYF. V and J are TRBV12-3 or TRBV12-4 and TRBJ2-7. The CDR3 has 14 residues.